These 9 T cell receptor beta chains originate from one sample sequenced in a study of OX40 agonist ivuxolimab in advanced cancers. Libraries were prepared through the immunoSEQ multiplex PCR assay. TCRdb took this table from immuneACCESS and kept in-frame rearrangements with V and J called. Such tables lack part of the clones; where checked against another copy, unresolved V genes explain under half of the gap, and the rest is unexplained. Present in this sample are under 70,000 clones, approximately 89% of which were seen just once. Approximately 1.1% of the sample goes to the ten largest clones. This material consisted of CD4+ or CD8+ T cells sorted from blood, taken in a trial of the OX40 agonist ivuxolimab. These receptors all stem from an adult with an advanced solid tumor such as melanoma, head and neck, liver or kidney cancer.

The chain couples TRBV7-9 to TRBJ2-1; 9 bases map to TRBD2. Germline CDR1 is SEHNR and CDR2 is FQNEAQ (reference sequence). J lost 6 bases, V lost 5 bases, and 8 bases had no gene match. CDR3 length: 15 amino acids. The CDR3 DNA reads TGTGCCAGCAGCCCCCGAGGTAGCGGGAGCAATGAGCAGTTCTTC. Its protein is CASSPRGSGSNEQFF. The full variable domain, completed using reference TRBV7-9 and TRBJ2-1, is DTGVSQNPRHKITKRGQNVTFRCDPISEHNRLYWYRQTLGQGPEFLTYFQNEAQLEKSRLLSDRFSAERPKGSFSTLEIQRTEQGDSAMYLCASSPRGSGSNEQFFGPGTRLTVL.

The table lists this clone with a count of one. The V call is TRBV11-3, the J call TRBJ2-5; the D is unclear. V was cut by 4 bases and J by 4 bases, with 16 bases left in between. CDR1 SGHNT and CDR2 YENEEA come from the germline V gene. The CDR3 spans 15 residues. CDR3 nucleotides: TGTGCCAGCAGCTCCGGACCGAGGATGGGAGAGACCCAGTACTTC. Protein product: CASSSGPRMGETQYF. Full variable domain (outside the CDR3, taken from reference TRBV11-3 and TRBJ2-5): EAGVVQSPRYKIIEKKQPVAFWCNPISGHNTLYWYLQNLGQGPELLIRYENEEAVDDSQLPKDRFSAERLKGVDSTLKIQPAELGDSAVYLCASSSGPRMGETQYFGPGTRLLVL.

This chain joins TRBV7-9 and TRBJ1-1; D gene ambiguous. V was clipped by 3 bases and J by 1 base, with 6 bases between them. The CDR3 consists of 13 residues. Germline V CDR1 and CDR2: SEHNR, FQNEAQ (reference sequence). Here the CDR3 DNA reads TGTGCCAGCAGCTTCAGCAGGAACACTGAAGCTTTCTTT. Its protein is CASSFSRNTEAFF.

This sequence joins TRBV2 and TRBJ2-5; perhaps TRBD1 as D (5 bases). V was pared by 7 bases and J by 0 bases, with 12 bases between. CDR1 and CDR2 from the germline V gene are SNHLY and FYNNEI. The CDR3 covers 14 residues. CDR3 sequence reads: CASMEAGNQETQYF. CDR3 coding DNA: TGTGCCAGCATGGAAGCAGGGAACCAAGAGACCCAGTACTTC. Based on the CDR3 plus reference TRBV2 and TRBJ2-5, the full variable domain is EPEVTQTPSHQVTQMGQEVILRCVPISNHLYFYWYRQILGQKVEFLVSFYNNEISEKSEIFDDQFSVERPDGSNFTLKIRSTKLEDSAMYFCASMEAGNQETQYFGPGTRLLVL.

CDR3: CASSKESNSYEQYF. CDR3 DNA sequence: TGTGCCAGTAGTAAGGAGTCTAACTCCTACGAGCAGTACTTC. The chain is built from TRBV19 and TRBJ2-7, with D unresolved. V was cut by 4 bases and J by 0 bases, with 10 bases left in between. This CDR3 region has 14 residues. In germline, CDR1 is LNHDA, CDR2 SQIVND (reference sequence).

In its sample, this clone was seen once. The rearrangement links TRBV19 to TRBJ1-4; TRBD1 might be the D (6 bases). Germline-derived CDR1 and CDR2 are LNHDA and SQIVND (reference sequence). V dropped 8 bases and J dropped 1 base, with 17 bases sitting between them. This CDR3 region has 16 residues. The DNA of the CDR3 is TGTGCCAGTTCTATAGGGGAACAGGGAACTAATGAAAAACTGTTTTTT. Its protein is CASSIGEQGTNEKLFF.

The chain recombines TRBV6-1 with TRBJ2-2; D is undetermined. CDR3 length: 13 residues. The ends were cut back, 11 bases at V and 4 bases at J, with 14 bases in the middle. From germline, CDR1 is MNHNS and CDR2 SASEGT. CDR3 region: CACGGVRTGELFF. CDR3 sequence (DNA): TGTGCCTGCGGTGGGGTTCGCACCGGGGAGCTGTTTTTT.

This chain joins TRBV4-2 and TRBJ1-4; TRBD1 matches 7 bases. The CDR3 has 16 residues. V dropped 2 bases and J dropped 2; count of bases not matched to a gene: 5. Germline assignment: CDR1 LGHNA and CDR2 YNFKEQ. The CDR3, as DNA: TGTGCCAGCAGCCAAAAAACGACAGGGACTAATGAAAAACTGTTTTTT. Residues: CASSQKTTGTNEKLFF.

V is TRBV6-1 and J is TRBJ1-2; no clear D gene. V lost 4 bases to trimming and J lost 0 bases, with 3 bases between them. CDR1 MNHNS and CDR2 SASEGT come from the germline V gene. This CDR3 is built from 12 residues. CDR3 loop: CASSVANYGYTF. The CDR3 bases are TGTGCCAGCAGTGTTGCTAACTATGGCTACACCTTC.